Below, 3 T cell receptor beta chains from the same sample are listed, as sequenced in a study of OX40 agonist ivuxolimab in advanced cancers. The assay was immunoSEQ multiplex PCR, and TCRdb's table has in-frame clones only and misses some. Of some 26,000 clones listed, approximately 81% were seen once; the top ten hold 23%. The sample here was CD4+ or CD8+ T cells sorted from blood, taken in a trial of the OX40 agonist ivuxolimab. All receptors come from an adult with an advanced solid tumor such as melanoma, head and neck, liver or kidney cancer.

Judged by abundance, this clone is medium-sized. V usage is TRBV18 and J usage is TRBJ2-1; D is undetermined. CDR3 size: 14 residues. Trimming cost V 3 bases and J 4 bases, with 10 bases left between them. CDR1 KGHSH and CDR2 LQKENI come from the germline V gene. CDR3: CASSPGRNYNEQFF. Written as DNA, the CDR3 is TGTGCCAGCTCACCGGGCCGGAATTACAATGAGCAGTTCTTC.

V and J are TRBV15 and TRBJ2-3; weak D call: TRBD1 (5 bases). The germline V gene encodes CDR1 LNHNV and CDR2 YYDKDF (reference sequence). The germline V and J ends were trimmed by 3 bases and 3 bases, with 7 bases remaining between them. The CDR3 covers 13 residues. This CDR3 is CATSSQGTDTQYF. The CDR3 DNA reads TGTGCCACCAGCAGCCAGGGAACAGATACGCAGTATTTT.

DNA for the CDR3: TGCGCCAGCAGCCAGGTCCAGAGCAATCAGCCCCAGCATTTT. Translation: CASSQVQSNQPQHF. The J gene is TRBJ1-5, the V gene TRBV4-1; D is unresolved. Per germline, CDR1 MGHRA and CDR2 YSYEKL. Trimming took 3 bases from V and 1 from J, leaving 7 bases between them. The CDR3 consists of 14 residues.